This TCR beta chain emerged from a study of CD8 T cells in Susac syndrome. The authors carried out high-throughput sequencing of TCR beta. They applied it to CD8+ and CD4+ T cells obtained from blood. Bulk CD8+ and CD4+ cells came from magnetic negative isolation; CD8+ TEMRA by FACS. An amount of RNA that ranged from roughly 0.5 to 1 ug was reverse transcribed with random hexamers. Amplification of TCR beta CDR3 was carried out by immunoSEQ multiplex PCR, which covered 54 Vbeta and 13 Jbeta segments. MiXCR, applied by TCRdb to the immunoSEQ multiplex PCR reads, yields one record per CDR3 protein. The sample holds more than 40,000 distinct CDR3 sequences, over 85% seen once. The CDR3 sequence is 16 residues long. Trimming took off 1 base at V and 2 bases at J, with 14 bases between the two ends. Germline V gene lookup returns CDR1 SEHNR and CDR2 FQNEAQ (reference sequence).

V usage is TRBV7-9 and J usage is TRBJ1-2; tentative D call: TRBD1 (5 bases). This TCR derives from a human donor in good health. Input material: CD8+ T cells from PBMCs. The CDR3 reads CASSLVGRTGNYGYTF. CDR3 nucleotide sequence: TGTGCCAGCAGCTTAGTCGGCCGCACAGGAAACTATGGCTACACCTTC.